The rows below give T cell receptor beta chains drawn from one sample of a study of radiotherapy plus CTLA-4 blockade in lung cancer. Sequencing was performed with immunoSEQ multiplex PCR; in TCRdb, only in-frame clones are kept and a portion is missing. The sample holds about 87,000 clones, approximately 86% seen once. The sequencing here drew on peripheral blood, taken from a patient treated with radiotherapy plus ipilimumab. Every receptor here comes from a human donor with non-small cell lung cancer that progressed on radiotherapy plus ipilimumab. The CDR3 runs from the conserved cysteine through the conserved F or W. A D gene is named only where the DNA matches it firmly. The size of a clone is reported for some rows only, either as once, few or many, or as a class for expanded clones.

V	D	J	size	length	DNA	CDR3
TRBV2	.	TRBJ1-1	.	17	TGTGCCAGCAGTGAAGCGCTTCGGACGACTCGGGGCACTGAAGCTTTCTTT	CASSEALRTTRGTEAFF
TRBV13	.	TRBJ2-3	.	13	TGTGCCAGCAGCCCACCGCCTACAAGAACGCAGTATTTT	CASSPPPTRTQYF
TRBV4-2	.	TRBJ1-5	.	14	TGTGCCAGCAGCCAAGATCTTCAGGTAGAGCCCCAGCATTTT	CASSQDLQVEPQHF
TRBV18	.	TRBJ1-1	.	15	TGTGCCAGCTCACCTACGGACAGTCTGAACACTGAAGCTTTCTTT	CASSPTDSLNTEAFF
TRBV27	TRBD2	TRBJ2-7	.	16	TGTGCCAGCAGTACCCTGACTAGCGGGGGGGCCCACGAGCAGTACTTC	CASSTLTSGGAHEQYF
TRBV5-4	TRBD1	TRBJ2-3	once	14	TGTGCCAGCAGATCCGACAGGGGGACAGATACGCAGTATTTT	CASRSDRGTDTQYF
TRBV20-1	.	TRBJ1-1	.	11	TGCAGTGCTAGGCGCGGGTCTGAAGCTTTCTTT	CSARRGSEAFF
TRBV7-2	TRBD1	TRBJ2-7	.	15	TGTGCCAGCAGCTTAGCCCCGGGACAGGGGTACGAGCAGTACTTC	CASSLAPGQGYEQYF
TRBV4-1	.	TRBJ2-3	.	14	TGCGCCAGCAGCCCCCCGATAGGCACAGATACGCAGTATTTT	CASSPPIGTDTQYF
TRBV10-3	TRBD2	TRBJ2-3	.	14	TGTGCCATCAGTGAATTTGCGGGAGAAGATACGCAGTATTTT	CAISEFAGEDTQYF
TRBV9	TRBD2	TRBJ2-1	.	16	TGTGCCAGCAGCGTAGGTAGCGGGAGTGGATACAATGAGCAGTTCTTC	CASSVGSGSGYNEQFF
TRBV13	.	TRBJ1-2	few	12	TGTGCCAGCAGCGTCAGAGGGGTAGGCTACACCTTC	CASSVRGVGYTF
TRBV11-3	TRBD2	TRBJ2-1	.	15	TGTGCCAGCAGCTTAGATCTAGCGGGGGCTAATGAGCAGTTCTTC	CASSLDLAGANEQFF
TRBV20-1	.	TRBJ2-3	.	11	TGCAGTGCTAGTGGGACGTCTACGCAGTATTTT	CSASGTSTQYF
TRBV27	.	TRBJ1-2	.	14	TGTGCCAGCAGTTTGGGGGGGGCCCCCTATGGCTACACCTTC	CASSLGGAPYGYTF
TRBV11-1	.	TRBJ2-1	.	10	TGTGCCACCTCGAAAAATGAGCAGTTCTTC	CATSKNEQFF
TRBV7-7	TRBD1	TRBJ2-7	.	15	TGTGCTAGCAGCTTAGGTCCCGGGACAGGGTCCGAGCAGTACTTC	CASSLGPGTGSEQYF
TRBV6-1	TRBD1	TRBJ2-7	.	15	TGTGCCAGCAGTGAAATACCAGGGGGAAACTACGAGCAGTACTTC	CASSEIPGGNYEQYF
TRBV7-2	.	TRBJ2-7	few	19	TGTGCCAGCAGCCCAGTAGTGGGTGGGTTCCTTTTTACGTCCTACGAGCAGTACTTC	CASSPVVGGFLFTSYEQYF
TRBV6-4	.	TRBJ2-3	.	14	TGTGCCAGCAGTCAGGAGGGGGGCACAGATACGCAGTATTTT	CASSQEGGTDTQYF
TRBV5-4	TRBD1	TRBJ1-2	.	16	TGTGCCAGCAGTTACTGGGACAGGGCACAATCCGGTGGCTACACCTTC	CASSYWDRAQSGGYTF
TRBV4-1	.	TRBJ2-1	.	17	TGCGCCAGCAGCCAAGAGGGGGACACCCTAACGAACAATGAGCAGTTCTTC	CASSQEGDTLTNNEQFF
TRBV10-3	.	TRBJ2-7	.	16	TGTGCCATCAGTCCCCTCAGGGGAGGTGACAACTACGAGCAGTACTTC	CAISPLRGGDNYEQYF
TRBV7-8	.	TRBJ2-7	.	15	TGTGCCAGCAGCCCCATCTGGGACCCGGGCTACGAGCAGTACTTC	CASSPIWDPGYEQYF
TRBV19	.	TRBJ1-1	once	13	TGTGCCAGCCGGGACACCCCGAACACTGAAGCTTTCTTT	CASRDTPNTEAFF
TRBV6-5	.	TRBJ2-2	.	15	TGTGCCAGCAGTGGGGGCTACACGAACACCGGGGAGCTGTTTTTT	CASSGGYTNTGELFF
TRBV29-1	TRBD2	TRBJ2-3	few	17	TGCAGCGTATCTAACCCTGGGACTAGCGGGAAGACAGATACGCAGTATTTT	CSVSNPGTSGKTDTQYF
TRBV7-2	TRBD2	TRBJ2-7	few	16	TGTGCCAGCAGCTCCCGGACTAGGACCCTTGTTGACGAGCAGTACTTC	CASSSRTRTLVDEQYF
TRBV9	.	TRBJ1-3	.	15	TGTGCCAGCAGCCCGAGACAGTTCTCTGGAAACACCATATATTTT	CASSPRQFSGNTIYF
TRBV5-6	.	TRBJ1-1	few	11	TGTGCCAGCAGCCAGAACACTGAAGCTTTCTTT	CASSQNTEAFF
TRBV25-1	.	TRBJ1-1	few	14	TGTGCCAGCCGGGATCGGCGGTTCGACACTGAAGCTTTCTTT	CASRDRRFDTEAFF
TRBV2	.	TRBJ2-5	.	14	TGTGCCAGCACCCAAGCCGGGGGCCGGGAGACCCAGTACTTC	CASTQAGGRETQYF
TRBV30	.	TRBJ1-1	.	13	TGTGCCTGGAGTGGGCAGCCTAACACTGAAGCTTTCTTT	CAWSGQPNTEAFF
TRBV5-4	.	TRBJ2-3	.	16	TGTGCCAGCAGCCCACCCGGGCAGCGAAGCACAGATACGCAGTATTTT	CASSPPGQRSTDTQYF
TRBV30	.	TRBJ1-3	.	16	TGTGCCTGGACCCGGGGCACAGGAGGTTCTGGAAACACCATATATTTT	CAWTRGTGGSGNTIYF
TRBV2	.	TRBJ1-5	.	15	TGTGCCAGCTCTTTTATAGGGGGTAGTAATCAGCCCCAGCATTTT	CASSFIGGSNQPQHF
TRBV29-1	.	TRBJ1-5	.	15	TGCAGCGTTAGGAGGGTCCGGGGAAGCAATCAGCCCCAGCATTTT	CSVRRVRGSNQPQHF
TRBV9	.	TRBJ2-7	.	14	TGTGCCAGCAGCGTAGGGGGTAACAGCTACGAGCAGTACTTC	CASSVGGNSYEQYF
TRBV6-5	.	TRBJ1-2	.	14	TGTGCCAGCAGTTACTCGAGGGGGGGCCGTGGCTACACCTTC	CASSYSRGGRGYTF